The 22 T cell receptor beta chains given below trace back to one sample, sequenced in a study of T cells after yellow fever vaccination. Via MiXCR, TCRdb re-called the 5' RACE reads, giving one row per CDR3 protein. The sample consists of under 200,000 distinct CDR3 sequences, 8% to 13% of them appearing once. This sample comprised CD8+ T cells sorted from PBMCs, obtained 15 days after the yellow fever booster vaccination. The receptors derive from a man between 18 and 35 years old who received the YFV17D yellow fever vaccine.

The chain is built from TRBV4-3 and TRBJ2-1; a weak D match, TRBD1 (6 bases). V was pared by 0 bases and J by 4 bases, with 16 bases between. CDR1 is LGHNA and CDR2 is YSLEER in the germline V gene. The CDR3 length is 17 residues. The CDR3 DNA reads as TGCGCCAGCAGCCAAGATCTCGGGAACAGGGCATACAATGAGCAGTTCTTC. This translates into CASSQDLGNRAYNEQFF.

The V and J genes are TRBV18 and TRBJ2-3; D might be TRBD1 or TRBD2, each matching 5 bases. This CDR3 has 15 residues. Trimming removed 2 bases from V and 8 bases from J, with 17 bases in between. Germline V gene sequence: CDR1 KGHSH, CDR2 LQKENI. The CDR3 is CASSPDGARSRTQYF. The CDR3 nucleotides are TGTGCCAGCTCACCAGACGGGGCCCGATCACGTACGCAGTATTTT.

V usage is TRBV20-1 and J usage is TRBJ1-1; TRBD1 is a possible D gene (5 bases). The V gene's germline CDR1 is DFQATT and CDR2 SNEGSKA (reference sequence). The V end lost 2 bases, the J end lost 1 base, and 11 bases lay between the germline ends. This CDR3 spans 14 amino acids. This CDR3 reads CSARSEQGNTEAFF. The CDR3 region has the DNA TGCAGTGCTAGAAGCGAGCAGGGGAACACTGAAGCTTTCTTT.

The table lists this clonotype with a few counts. This sequence joins TRBV4-3 and TRBJ1-5; no reliable D call. The V gene lost 0 bases and the J gene lost 1 base, with 10 bases spanning the gap. CDR1 is LGHNA and CDR2 is YSLEER in the germline V gene. The CDR3 extends over 16 amino acids. This chain's CDR3 is CASSQDRAGSNQPQHF. CDR3 in DNA: TGCGCCAGCAGCCAAGATCGAGCGGGAAGCAATCAGCCCCAGCATTTT.

This clonotype was seen a few times. The rearrangement links TRBV27 to TRBJ1-1; D gene unclear. Germline-derived CDR1 and CDR2 are MNHEY and SMNVEV (reference sequence). CDR3 length equals 14 residues. V dropped 4 bases and J dropped 5 bases, with 14 bases sitting between them. The CDR3 DNA is TGTGCCAGCAGTTCTCGTCTAGACGGGACTGAAGCTTTCTTT. Translation gives CASSSRLDGTEAFF.

The sample holds a few counts of this clonotype. Here the CDR3 DNA reads TGTGCCACCAGCAGAGCCGAATTGAACACTGAAGCTTTCTTT. Translated, it gives CATSRAELNTEAFF. The chain links TRBV15 to TRBJ1-1; D is undetermined. The V end lost 1 base, the J end lost 0 bases, and 6 bases lay between the germline ends. The CDR3 contains 14 residues. Germline V gives CDR1 LNHNV, CDR2 YYDKDF (reference sequence).

This clonotype appeared a few times. The V call is TRBV11-2, the J call TRBJ2-1, with 11 bases aligning to TRBD2. Germline-derived CDR1 and CDR2 are SGHAT and FQNNGV. The CDR3 length is 17 residues. V lost 4 bases, J lost 4 bases, and 9 bases stayed unmatched. The CDR3 DNA reads TGTGCCAGCAGCTCGGTGGGGACTAGCGGAGGTTACAATGAGCAGTTCTTC. It is translated as CASSSVGTSGGYNEQFF.

This clonotype was recorded a few times. The chain uses TRBV19 and TRBJ1-6; no clear D. V lost 10 bases to trimming and J lost 4 bases, with 17 bases between them. The CDR3 covers 15 residues. CDR1 is LNHDA and CDR2 is SQIVND in the germline V gene (reference sequence). Written as DNA, the CDR3 is TGTGCCACCAGTAGTCGGAGTTCTTATAATTCACCCCTCCACTTT. The encoded protein is CATSSRSSYNSPLHF.

This clonotype was detected a few times. This sequence joins TRBV11-2 and TRBJ2-7; no clear D. This CDR3 spans 13 amino acids. The V and J ends lost 6 bases and 0 bases respectively, with 9 bases between them. The germline V gene has CDR1 SGHAT and CDR2 FQNNGV. The CDR3 spells CASRPLGSYEQYV. CDR3 nucleotide sequence: TGTGCCAGCAGGCCCTTAGGCTCCTACGAGCAGTACGTC.

In its sample, this clonotype was seen a few times. The chain uses TRBV9 and TRBJ2-2, with D unclear. There are 19 residues in the CDR3. Germline CDR1 SGDLS, CDR2 YYNGEE. The germline V and J ends were trimmed by 0 bases and 1 base, with 19 bases remaining between them. CDR3 DNA sequence: TGTGCCAGCAGCGTAGAAGCTGGTGGCGGTCAAGGGAACACCGGGGAGCTGTTTTTT. Translating gives CASSVEAGGGQGNTGELFF.

There are many counts of this clonotype. The genes are TRBV9 and TRBJ2-7; 8 bases are a match to TRBD1. Per germline, CDR1 SGDLS and CDR2 YYNGEE. After removal of 4 bases from V and 3 bases from J, the junction contained 9 bases not matched to a gene. The CDR3 runs to 15 residues. The CDR3 DNA is TGTGCCAGCAGCCCCCGGGACAGGCTAGGCTACGAGCAGTACTTC. Protein: CASSPRDRLGYEQYF.

This clonotype was seen at least ten times. J is TRBJ2-7 and V is TRBV4-2, with D maybe TRBD2 (6 bases). V was pared by 1 base and J by 3 bases, with 10 bases between. The V gene's germline CDR1 is LGHNA and CDR2 YNFKEQ. This CDR3 contains 14 residues. CDR3 protein: CASSQGLASYEQYF. In DNA, the CDR3 is TGTGCCAGCAGCCAAGGGCTAGCGAGCTACGAGCAGTACTTC.

J is TRBJ1-1 and V is TRBV20-1; D call uncertain. The length of the CDR3 is 16 residues. The V gene's germline CDR1 is DFQATT and CDR2 SNEGSKA (reference sequence). Trimming took 0 bases from V and 5 from J, leaving 19 bases between them. The DNA for the CDR3 is TGCAGTGCTAGAGATAAGGGCAGGATAATTTGGACTGAAGCTTTCTTT. It translates to CSARDKGRIIWTEAFF.

This clonotype appeared a few times. V and J are TRBV12-3 or TRBV12-4 and TRBJ1-6; 8 bases are shared with TRBD1. V gave up 5 bases and J gave up 7 bases; unmatched junction bases: 4. This CDR3 spans 14 amino acids. CDR3 in amino acids: CASSQGALNSPLHF. In nucleotides, the CDR3 is TGTGCCAGCAGTCAGGGGGCGTTGAATTCACCCCTCCACTTT.

This clonotype has a handful of counts. V and J are TRBV6-5 and TRBJ2-5, with a possible D match to TRBD2 (5 bases). CDR1 and CDR2 (germline): MNHEY, SVGAGI. The V and J ends lost 6 bases and 5 bases respectively, with 10 bases between them. The CDR3 runs to 12 residues. The CDR3 protein is CASRTGFETQYF. CDR3 coding DNA: TGTGCCAGCAGGACGGGGTTTGAGACCCAGTACTTC.

The chain joins TRBV12-3 or TRBV12-4 to TRBJ2-7; D is perhaps TRBD1 (5 bases). This CDR3 is built from 12 residues. With 5 bases removed from V and 5 bases from J, the gap between germline ends came to 10 bases. For the CDR3, the DNA is TGTGCCAGCAGTGTTTGGACAAACGAGCAGTACTTC. This gives the protein CASSVWTNEQYF.

This clonotype showed up just a few times. This sequence joins TRBV6-5 and TRBJ1-3; D is unclear. V was trimmed by 6 bases and J by 0 bases, leaving 6 bases between them. The germline CDR1 and CDR2 sequences are MNHEY and SVGAGI. The CDR3 extends over 13 amino acids. CDR3 residues: CASSASSGNTIYF. CDR3 DNA: TGTGCCAGCAGCGCGTCCTCTGGAAACACCATATATTTT.

The V and J genes are TRBV7-8 and TRBJ2-3; D might be TRBD2 (5 bases). Per the germline V gene, CDR1 is SGHVS and CDR2 is FQNEAQ. V was clipped by 1 base and J by 4 bases, with 15 bases between them. This CDR3 is 16 amino acids long. CDR3 region: CASSLVVLVGPDTQYF. For the CDR3, the DNA is TGTGCCAGCAGCTTAGTAGTACTAGTTGGGCCAGATACGCAGTATTTT.

This clonotype was seen a handful of times. The CDR3 DNA reads as TGTGCCAGCAGTCGCAGTATCGGGGAGCTGTTTTTT. This codes for CASSRSIGELFF. The rearrangement joins TRBV6-5 to TRBJ2-2; D gene unclear. This CDR3 has 12 residues. V lost 5 bases and J 7 bases, leaving 8 bases between the germline ends. Germline CDR1 is MNHEY and CDR2 is SVGAGI.

This clonotype was recorded a few times. The chain has TRBV5-4 and TRBJ2-7, with D perhaps matching TRBD2 (5 bases). CDR3 length equals 13 residues. Trimming pared 1 base from V and 5 bases from J, leaving 10 bases between. Germline V lookup: CDR1 SGHNT, CDR2 YYREEE (reference sequence). The CDR3 DNA is TGTGCCAGCAGCTTGCCGGGGTACCACGAGCAGTACTTC. Its translation is CASSLPGYHEQYF. Full variable domain (rest looked up from reference TRBV5-4 and TRBJ2-7): ETGVTQSPTHLIKTRGQQVTLRCSSQSGHNTVSWYQQALGQGPQFIFQYYREEENGRGNFPPRFSGLQFPNYSSELNVNALELDDSALYLCASSLPGYHEQYFGPGTRLTVT.

V gene TRBV6-5 combines with J gene TRBJ2-3, with a tentative D call TRBD2 (6 bases). Deletions cut 2 bases from V and 2 bases from J, with 11 bases between. This CDR3 comprises 15 residues. Germline values: CDR1 MNHEY, CDR2 SVGAGI. Written as DNA, the CDR3 is TGTGCCAGCAGTTACGTGGGGAGGAACACAGATACGCAGTATTTT. It translates to CASSYVGRNTDTQYF.

This clonotype occurred a few times. V is TRBV28 and J is TRBJ2-5; D is tentatively TRBD1 or TRBD2 (5 bases each). V lost 7 bases and J lost 2, with 17 bases in between. CDR3 length equals 15 residues. From germline, CDR1 is MDHEN and CDR2 SYDVKM. The CDR3 spells CASISIGTGQETQYF. The DNA for the CDR3 is TGTGCCAGCATCTCGATCGGGACGGGGCAAGAGACCCAGTACTTC.